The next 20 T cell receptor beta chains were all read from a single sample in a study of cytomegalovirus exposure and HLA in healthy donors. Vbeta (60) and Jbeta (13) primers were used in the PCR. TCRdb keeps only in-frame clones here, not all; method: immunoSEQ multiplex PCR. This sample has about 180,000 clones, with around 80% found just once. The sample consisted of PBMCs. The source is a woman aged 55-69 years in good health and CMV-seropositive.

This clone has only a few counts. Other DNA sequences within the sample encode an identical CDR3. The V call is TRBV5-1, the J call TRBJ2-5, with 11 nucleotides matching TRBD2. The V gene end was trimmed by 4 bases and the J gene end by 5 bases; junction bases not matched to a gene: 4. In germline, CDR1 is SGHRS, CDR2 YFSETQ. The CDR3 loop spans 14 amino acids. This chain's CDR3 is CASSLGTSGETQYF. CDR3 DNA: TGCGCCAGCAGCCTTGGGACTAGCGGTGAGACCCAGTACTTC.

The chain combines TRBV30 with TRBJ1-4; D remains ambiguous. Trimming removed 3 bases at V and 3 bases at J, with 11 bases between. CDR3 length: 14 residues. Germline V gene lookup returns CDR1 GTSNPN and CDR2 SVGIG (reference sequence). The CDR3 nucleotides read TGTGCCTGGAGCGCCTGGGCAGCTAATGAAAAACTGTTTTTT. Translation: CAWSAWAANEKLFF.

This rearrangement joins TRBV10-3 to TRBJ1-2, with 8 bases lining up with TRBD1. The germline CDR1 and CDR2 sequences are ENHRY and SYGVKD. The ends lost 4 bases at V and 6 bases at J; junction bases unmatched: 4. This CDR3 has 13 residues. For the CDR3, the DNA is TGTGCCATCAGTGTTTCAGGGGGCGATGGCTACACCTTC. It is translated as CAISVSGGDGYTF.

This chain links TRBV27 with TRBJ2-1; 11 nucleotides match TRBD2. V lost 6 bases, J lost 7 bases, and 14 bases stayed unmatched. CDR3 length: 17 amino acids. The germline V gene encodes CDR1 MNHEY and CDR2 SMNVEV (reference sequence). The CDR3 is CASSPNGASGRLNEQFF. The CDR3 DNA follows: TGTGCCAGCAGCCCAAATGGGGCTAGCGGGAGGCTTAATGAGCAGTTCTTC.

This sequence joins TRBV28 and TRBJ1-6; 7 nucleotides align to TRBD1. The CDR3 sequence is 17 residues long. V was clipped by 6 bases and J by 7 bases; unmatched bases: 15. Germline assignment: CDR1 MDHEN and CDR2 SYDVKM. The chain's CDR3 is CASSQLRTGRFNSPLHF. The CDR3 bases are TGTGCCAGCAGCCAACTTCGGACAGGACGGTTCAATTCACCCCTCCACTTT. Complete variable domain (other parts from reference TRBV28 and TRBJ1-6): DVKVTQSSRYLVKRTGEKVFLECVQDMDHENMFWYRQDPGLGLRLIYFSYDVKMKEKGDIPEGYSVSREKKERFSLILESASTNQTSMYLCASSQLRTGRFNSPLHFGNGTRLTVT.

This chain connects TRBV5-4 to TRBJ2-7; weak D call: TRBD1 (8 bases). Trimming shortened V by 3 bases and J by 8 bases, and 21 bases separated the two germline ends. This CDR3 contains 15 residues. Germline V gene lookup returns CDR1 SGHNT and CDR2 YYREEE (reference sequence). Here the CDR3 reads CASSSRASGQGQQYF. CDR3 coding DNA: TGTGCCAGCAGCTCCCGGGCTAGCGGACAGGGCCAGCAGTACTTC.

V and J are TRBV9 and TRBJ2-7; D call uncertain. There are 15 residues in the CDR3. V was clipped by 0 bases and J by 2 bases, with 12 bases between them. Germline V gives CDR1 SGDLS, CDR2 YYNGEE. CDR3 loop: CASSVAAGSAYEQYF. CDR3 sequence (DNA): TGTGCCAGCAGCGTAGCGGCAGGCAGTGCCTACGAGCAGTACTTC.

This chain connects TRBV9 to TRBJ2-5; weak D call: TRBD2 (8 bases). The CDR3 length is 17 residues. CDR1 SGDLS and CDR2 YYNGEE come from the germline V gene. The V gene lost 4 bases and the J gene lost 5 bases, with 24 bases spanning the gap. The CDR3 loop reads CASSPGGAGGARETQYF. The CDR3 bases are TGTGCCAGCAGCCCGGGGGGGGCAGGGGGGGCCAGGGAGACCCAGTACTTC.

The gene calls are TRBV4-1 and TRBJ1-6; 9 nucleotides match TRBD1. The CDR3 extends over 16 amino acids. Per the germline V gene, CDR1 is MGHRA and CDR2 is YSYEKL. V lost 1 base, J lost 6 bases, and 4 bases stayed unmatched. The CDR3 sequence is CASSQVPGQGNSPLHF. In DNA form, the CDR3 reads TGCGCCAGCAGCCAAGTTCCGGGACAGGGTAATTCACCCCTCCACTTT.

In DNA form, the CDR3 reads TGTGCCAGCAGCCGAGCCCTAACAGATAACTATGGCTACACCTTC. Protein product: CASSRALTDNYGYTF. The rearrangement joins TRBV7-2 to TRBJ1-2; D gene uncertain. Between the trimmed V and J ends, which lost 5 bases and 1 base, there was a span of 14 bases. CDR1 and CDR2 from the germline V gene are SGHTA and FQGNSA. The CDR3 runs 15 residues.

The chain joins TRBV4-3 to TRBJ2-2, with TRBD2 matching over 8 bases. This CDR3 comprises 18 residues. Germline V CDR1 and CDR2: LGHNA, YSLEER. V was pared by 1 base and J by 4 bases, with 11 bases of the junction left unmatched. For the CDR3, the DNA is TGCGCCAGCAGCCAAGCCCCCCTTCCGGGGGGGGCCACCGGGGAGCTGTTTTTT. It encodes CASSQAPLPGGATGELFF.

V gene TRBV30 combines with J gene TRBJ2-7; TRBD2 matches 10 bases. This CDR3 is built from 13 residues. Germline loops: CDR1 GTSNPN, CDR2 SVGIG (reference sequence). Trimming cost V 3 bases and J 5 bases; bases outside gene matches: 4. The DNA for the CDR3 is TGTGCCTGGAGGCTAGCGGGAGTTGACGAGCAGTACTTC. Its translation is CAWRLAGVDEQYF.

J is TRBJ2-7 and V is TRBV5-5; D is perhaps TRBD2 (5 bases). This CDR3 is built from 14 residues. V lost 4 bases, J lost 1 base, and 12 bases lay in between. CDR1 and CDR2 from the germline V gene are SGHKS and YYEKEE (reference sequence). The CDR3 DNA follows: TGTGCCAGCAGCCCAGGAGGCAGTTCCTACGAGCAGTACTTC. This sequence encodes CASSPGGSSYEQYF.

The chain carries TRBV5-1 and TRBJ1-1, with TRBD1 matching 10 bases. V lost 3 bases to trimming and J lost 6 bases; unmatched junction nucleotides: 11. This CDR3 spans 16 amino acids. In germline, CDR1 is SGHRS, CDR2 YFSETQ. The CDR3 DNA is TGCGCCAGCAGCTCGTGGGGGGGACAGGGGATCGCTGAAGCTTTCTTT. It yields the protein CASSSWGGQGIAEAFF.

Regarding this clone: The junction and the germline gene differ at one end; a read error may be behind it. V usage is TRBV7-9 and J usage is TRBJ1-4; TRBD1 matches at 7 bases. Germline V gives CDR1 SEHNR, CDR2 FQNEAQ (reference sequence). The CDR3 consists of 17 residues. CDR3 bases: TGTTCCAGCAGCTACCTTCGTCCAGGGACAGAAAGGGACGAACTGTTTTTT. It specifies CSSSYLRPGTERDELFF.

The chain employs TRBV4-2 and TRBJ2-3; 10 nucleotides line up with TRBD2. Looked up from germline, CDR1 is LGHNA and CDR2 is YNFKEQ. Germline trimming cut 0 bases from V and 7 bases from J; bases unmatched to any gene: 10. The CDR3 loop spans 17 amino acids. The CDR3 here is CASSQDPSGGASNTQYF. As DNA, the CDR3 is TGTGCCAGCAGCCAAGATCCCAGCGGGGGGGCCTCAAATACGCAGTATTTT.

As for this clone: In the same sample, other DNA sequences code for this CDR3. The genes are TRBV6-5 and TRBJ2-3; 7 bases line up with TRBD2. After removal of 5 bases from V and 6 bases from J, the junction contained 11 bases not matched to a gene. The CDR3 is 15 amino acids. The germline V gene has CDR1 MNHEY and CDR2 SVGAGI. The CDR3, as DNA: TGTGCCAGCAGTGGGGAGGGCTTTAGAGGGGATACGCAGTATTTT. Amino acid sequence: CASSGEGFRGDTQYF.

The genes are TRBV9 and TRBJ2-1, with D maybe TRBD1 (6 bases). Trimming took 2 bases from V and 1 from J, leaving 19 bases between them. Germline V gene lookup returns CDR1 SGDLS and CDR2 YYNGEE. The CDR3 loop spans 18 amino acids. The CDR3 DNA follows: TGTGCCAGCAGCGTCCACTTCCTCGACAGGCAATCCTACAATGAGCAGTTCTTC. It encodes CASSVHFLDRQSYNEQFF.

CDR3 nucleotide sequence: TGTGCCAGCAGTGAATATAGCGGGAGTAGGACCGGGGAGCTGTTTTTT. This translates into CASSEYSGSRTGELFF. The chain has TRBV25-1 and TRBJ2-2; 9 nucleotides match TRBD2. The CDR3 is made up of 16 amino acids. Germline CDR1 MGHDK, CDR2 SYGVNS. The J segment lost 5 bases and the V segment lost 0 bases, leaving 4 bases of the junction unmatched.

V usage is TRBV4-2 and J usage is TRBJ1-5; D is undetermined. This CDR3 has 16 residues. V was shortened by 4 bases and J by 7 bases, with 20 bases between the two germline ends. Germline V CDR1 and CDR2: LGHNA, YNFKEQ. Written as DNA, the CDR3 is TGTGCCAGCAGCCGCGACGCTGGGGAGCAGAGGCAGCCCCAGCATTTT. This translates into CASSRDAGEQRQPQHF.